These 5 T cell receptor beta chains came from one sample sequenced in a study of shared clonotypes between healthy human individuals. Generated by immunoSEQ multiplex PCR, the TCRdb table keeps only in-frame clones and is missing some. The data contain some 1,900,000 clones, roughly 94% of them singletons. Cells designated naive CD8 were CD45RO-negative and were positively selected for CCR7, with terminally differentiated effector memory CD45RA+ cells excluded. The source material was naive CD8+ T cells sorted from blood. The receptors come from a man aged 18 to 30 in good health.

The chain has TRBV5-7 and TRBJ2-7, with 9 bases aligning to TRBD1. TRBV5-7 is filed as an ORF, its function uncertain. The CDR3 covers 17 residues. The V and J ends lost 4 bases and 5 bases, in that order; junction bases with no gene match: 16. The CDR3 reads CASSPGFRDREPHEQYF. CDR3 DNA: TGTGCCAGCAGCCCTGGATTCCGGGACAGGGAACCCCACGAGCAGTACTTC.

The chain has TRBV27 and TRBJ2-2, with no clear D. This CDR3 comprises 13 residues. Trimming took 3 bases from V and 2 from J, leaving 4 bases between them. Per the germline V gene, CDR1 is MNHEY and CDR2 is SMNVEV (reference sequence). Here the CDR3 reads CASSFINTGELFF. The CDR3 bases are TGTGCCAGCAGTTTCATTAACACCGGGGAGCTGTTTTTT.

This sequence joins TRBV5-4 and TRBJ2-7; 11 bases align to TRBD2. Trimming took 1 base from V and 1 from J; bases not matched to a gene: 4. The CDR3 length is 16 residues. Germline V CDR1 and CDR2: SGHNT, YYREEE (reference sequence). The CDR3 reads CASSLRLAGISYEQYF. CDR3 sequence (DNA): TGTGCCAGCAGCTTGAGACTAGCGGGGATATCCTACGAGCAGTACTTC.

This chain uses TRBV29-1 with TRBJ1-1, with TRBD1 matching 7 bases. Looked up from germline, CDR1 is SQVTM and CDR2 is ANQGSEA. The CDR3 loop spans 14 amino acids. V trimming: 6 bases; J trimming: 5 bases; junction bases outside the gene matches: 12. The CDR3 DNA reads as TGCAGCGTGGGGAGCCGGGACAGTGGGACTGAAGCTTTCTTT. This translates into CSVGSRDSGTEAFF.

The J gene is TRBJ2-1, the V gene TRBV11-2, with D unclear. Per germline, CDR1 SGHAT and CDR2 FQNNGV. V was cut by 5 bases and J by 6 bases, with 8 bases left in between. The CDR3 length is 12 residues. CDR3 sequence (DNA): TGTGCCAGCAGCACCCCAAGCAATGAGCAGTTCTTC. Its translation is CASSTPSNEQFF. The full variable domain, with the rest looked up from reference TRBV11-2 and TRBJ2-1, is EAGVAQSPRYKIIEKRQSVAFWCNPISGHATLYWYQQILGQGPKLLIQFQNNGVVDDSQLPKDRFSAERLKGVDSTLKIQPAKLEDSAVYLCASSTPSNEQFFGPGTRLTVL.